The 30 T cell receptor beta chains listed next were all sequenced from one sample in a study of blood T cell repertoires in COVID-19. Profiling relied on immunoSEQ multiplex PCR, and the TCRdb table lists in-frame clones only, not all of them. The repertoire has about 230,000 clones, around 82% of them found once; the top ten carry 5.7%. The specimen was peripheral blood. These receptors were obtained from a man older than 75 with acute or convalescent COVID-19.

This rearrangement joins TRBV6-6 to TRBJ2-2; D is ambiguous. There are 14 residues in the CDR3. The V end was cut by 2 bases, the J end by 6 bases, with 10 bases between. From germline, CDR1 is MNHNY and CDR2 SVGAGI (reference sequence). The CDR3 loop reads CASSYRSVSGELFF. The CDR3 DNA is TGTGCCAGCAGTTACAGAAGCGTTTCCGGGGAGCTGTTTTTT.

J is TRBJ1-1 and V is TRBV18; 11 nucleotides align to TRBD1. With 3 bases clipped from V and 3 bases from J, the junction kept 6 bases outside the gene matches. The germline V gene has CDR1 KGHSH and CDR2 LQKENI. This CDR3 has 16 amino acids. CDR3 sequence (DNA): TGTGCCAGCTCACCGTCTGGGACAGGGGGGTACACTGAAGCTTTCTTT. This encodes CASSPSGTGGYTEAFF.

The chain is built from TRBV6-5 and TRBJ1-1; TRBD1 is a possible D gene (6 bases). The CDR3 totals 14 residues. V was pared by 5 bases and J by 5 bases, with 15 bases between. In germline, CDR1 is MNHEY, CDR2 SVGAGI. CDR3 residues: CASSLQDSSTEAFF. The DNA for the CDR3 is TGTGCCAGCAGTCTTCAGGACAGCAGTACTGAAGCTTTCTTT.

This clone was recorded a few times. The chain recombines TRBV3-1 (or the pseudogene TRBV3-2) with TRBJ2-7, with D tentatively TRBD1 (6 bases). Between the trimmed V and J ends, which lost 0 bases and 4 bases, there was a span of 7 bases. The CDR3 runs 13 residues. From germline, CDR1 is LGHDT and CDR2 YNNKEL (reference sequence). CDR3 nucleotide sequence: TGTGCCAGCAGCCAAGAAGGGGGATACGAGCAGTACTTC. It yields the protein CASSQEGGYEQYF.

This chain uses TRBV14 with TRBJ2-1; 11 positions agree with TRBD2. CDR3 length: 15 residues. The germline V gene has CDR1 SGHDN and CDR2 FVKESK. V gave up 4 bases and J gave up 6 bases; unmatched junction bases: 5. In DNA, the CDR3 is TGTGCCAGCAGCCTCCGACTAGCGGGACTCAATGAGCAGTTCTTC. It translates to CASSLRLAGLNEQFF.

V and J are TRBV2 and TRBJ2-7; D unresolved. This CDR3 is 12 amino acids long. Per the germline V gene, CDR1 is SNHLY and CDR2 is FYNNEI. Trimming shortened V by 4 bases and J by 6 bases, and 10 bases separated the two germline ends. As DNA, the CDR3 is TGTGCCAGCAGTGGAATATTCGGCGAGCAGTACTTC. It codes for CASSGIFGEQYF.

The rearrangement links TRBV18 to TRBJ2-7; 9 positions agree with TRBD1. There are 13 residues in the CDR3. CDR1 KGHSH and CDR2 LQKENI come from the germline V gene. Trimming at V came to 5 bases and at J to 5 bases, leaving 4 bases not matched to a gene. The CDR3 is CASSGQGSNEQYF. CDR3 in DNA: TGTGCCAGCTCAGGACAGGGGAGTAACGAGCAGTACTTC.

There are a few counts of this clone. The chain is built from TRBV10-1 and TRBJ1-1, with 7 bases identical to TRBD1. CDR3 length equals 14 residues. Germline V CDR1 and CDR2: WNHNN, SYGVQD (reference sequence). V lost 6 bases to trimming and J lost 1 base; unmatched junction nucleotides: 5. CDR3 coding DNA: TGCGCCAGCAGAACCGGGACAGAGAACACTGAAGCTTTCTTT. Residues: CASRTGTENTEAFF.

The chain joins TRBV3-1 (or the pseudogene TRBV3-2) to TRBJ1-1; D gene unclear. This CDR3 has 14 residues. CDR1 is LGHDT, CDR2 YNNKEL, per germline (reference sequence). The V end lost 5 bases, the J end lost 4 bases, and 14 bases lay between the germline ends. The CDR3 loop reads CASSSHGESTEAFF. The CDR3 bases are TGTGCCAGCAGCTCCCATGGGGAGAGCACTGAAGCTTTCTTT.

The V call is TRBV10-3, the J call TRBJ2-4; TRBD2 aligns across 8 bases. There are 16 residues in the CDR3. In germline, CDR1 is ENHRY, CDR2 SYGVKD. With V trimmed by 4 bases and J by 0 bases, 5 bases remained unmatched. This chain's CDR3 is CAISATSGLAKNIQYF. In DNA form, the CDR3 reads TGTGCCATCAGTGCTACTAGCGGCCTAGCCAAAAACATTCAGTACTTC.

The chain combines TRBV9 with TRBJ2-5; tentative D call: TRBD1 (6 bases). CDR3 size: 15 residues. Trimming pared 0 bases from V and 5 bases from J, leaving 14 bases between. CDR1 and CDR2 from the germline V gene are SGDLS and YYNGEE. The CDR3 coding sequence is TGTGCCAGCAGCGTAGGGGGGCGCGAGGGTGAGACCCAGTACTTC. This codes for CASSVGGREGETQYF.

The rearrangement links TRBV6-5 to TRBJ1-6; the match to TRBD1 covers 7 bases. V lost 6 bases to trimming and J lost 9 bases; unmatched junction nucleotides: 8. This CDR3 comprises 14 residues. Germline V CDR1 and CDR2: MNHEY, SVGAGI. The CDR3 nucleotides are TGTGCCAGCAGCGTAAACAGGGGAACTTCACCCCTCCACTTT. Protein sequence: CASSVNRGTSPLHF.

The chain uses TRBV4-1 and TRBJ2-2; 15 positions match TRBD2. CDR1 MGHRA and CDR2 YSYEKL come from the germline V gene. Losses at the gene ends were 8 bases for V and 4 bases for J; bases not matched to a gene: 2. The CDR3 is 15 amino acids. CDR3 loop: CASPGLAGGTGELFF. The CDR3 DNA follows: TGCGCCAGCCCGGGACTAGCGGGGGGCACCGGGGAGCTGTTTTTT.

The chain has TRBV28 and TRBJ1-5; 7 bases match TRBD1. Germline V CDR1 and CDR2: MDHEN, SYDVKM. Germline trimming cut 5 bases from V and 0 bases from J; bases unmatched to any gene: 7. This CDR3 has 16 residues. The CDR3 DNA is TGTGCCAGCAGTACCCGGACAGGCTATAGCAATCAGCCCCAGCATTTT. It yields the protein CASSTRTGYSNQPQHF.

The gene calls are TRBV9 and TRBJ2-2; a weak D match, TRBD2 (5 bases). V lost 3 bases to trimming and J lost 5 bases, with 17 bases between them. The CDR3 length is 16 residues. Germline V CDR1 and CDR2: SGDLS, YYNGEE. The CDR3 sequence is CASSGTTVGVTGELFF. The CDR3 nucleotides read TGTGCCAGCAGCGGAACCACGGTGGGAGTGACCGGGGAGCTGTTTTTT.

The CDR3: CASSLLRENTEAFF. Here the CDR3 DNA reads TGTGCCAGCAGTTTATTGAGAGAGAACACTGAAGCTTTCTTT. The chain has TRBV28 and TRBJ1-1; D unclear. The CDR3 extends over 14 amino acids. The V end was cut by 1 base, the J end by 1 base, with 7 bases between. The germline gives CDR1 MDHEN, CDR2 SYDVKM.

The rearrangement links TRBV27 to TRBJ1-5; 7 nucleotides agree with TRBD1. The CDR3 is 15 residues long. The trim removed 6 bases at V and 0 bases at J, leaving 5 bases unmatched. Per germline, CDR1 MNHEY and CDR2 SMNVEV (reference sequence). The CDR3 here is CASRKTGYSNQPQHF. DNA for the CDR3: TGTGCCAGCAGGAAGACAGGGTATAGCAATCAGCCCCAGCATTTT.

This clone was detected once. The chain recombines TRBV20-1 with TRBJ2-3; 10 nucleotides match TRBD2. There are 15 residues in the CDR3. Germline lookup yields CDR1 DFQATT and CDR2 SNEGSKA (reference sequence). V dropped 3 bases and J dropped 3; count of bases not matched to a gene: 6. This chain's CDR3 is CSASDLAGATDTQYF. CDR3 DNA sequence: TGCAGTGCTAGTGACCTAGCGGGGGCTACAGATACGCAGTATTTT.

This chain joins TRBV19 and TRBJ2-7; D remains unclear. V gave up 1 base and J gave up 0 bases, with 10 bases separating them. The CDR3 has 15 amino acids. Germline loops: CDR1 LNHDA, CDR2 SQIVND (reference sequence). In DNA, the CDR3 is TGTGCCAGTAGTATAGTACGCGAGAGCTCCTACGAGCAGTACTTC. Its protein is CASSIVRESSYEQYF.

The rearrangement joins TRBV28 to TRBJ1-2; the D gene is possibly TRBD1 (6 bases). The CDR3 consists of 15 residues. V lost 5 bases to trimming and J lost 4 bases, with 17 bases between them. The germline V gene encodes CDR1 MDHEN and CDR2 SYDVKM. The CDR3 is CASSPITGLGYGYTF. CDR3 nucleotide sequence: TGTGCCAGCAGTCCAATTACAGGGCTGGGCTATGGCTACACCTTC.

The rearrangement uses TRBV28 and TRBJ1-3, with D unclear. CDR1 and CDR2 (germline): MDHEN, SYDVKM. The V end lost 5 bases, the J end lost 0 bases, and 8 bases lay between the germline ends. CDR3 length: 14 residues. The CDR3, as DNA: TGTGCCAGCAGTCCACCGGTCTCTGGAAACACCATATATTTT. Encoded protein: CASSPPVSGNTIYF. Full variable domain (missing parts from reference TRBV28 and TRBJ1-3): DVKVTQSSRYLVKRTGEKVFLECVQDMDHENMFWYRQDPGLGLRLIYFSYDVKMKEKGDIPEGYSVSREKKERFSLILESASTNQTSMYLCASSPPVSGNTIYFGEGSWLTVV.

The rearrangement uses TRBV19 and TRBJ2-1; TRBD2 is a possible D gene (6 bases). The V gene lost 4 bases and the J gene lost 3 bases, with 10 bases spanning the gap. CDR3 length: 14 residues. Germline V gene sequence: CDR1 LNHDA, CDR2 SQIVND (reference sequence). As DNA, the CDR3 is TGTGCCAGTAGTAGGCGGGATCTCTACAATGAGCAGTTCTTC. Encoded protein: CASSRRDLYNEQFF.

V gene TRBV14 combines with J gene TRBJ2-1; TRBD2 agrees at 7 bases. V lost 1 base, J lost 10 bases, and 19 bases stayed unmatched. The CDR3 sequence is 18 residues long. In germline, CDR1 is SGHDN, CDR2 FVKESK. Here the CDR3 DNA reads TGTGCCAGCAGCCAAGGGATTGTCAGAGCGGGGACGTTACGAGAGCAGTTCTTC. It encodes CASSQGIVRAGTLREQFF. Full variable domain (remainder filled in from reference TRBV14 and TRBJ2-1): EAGVTQFPSHSVIEKGQTVTLRCDPISGHDNLYWYRRVMGKEIKFLLHFVKESKQDESGMPNNRFLAERTGGTYSTLKVQPAELEDSGVYFCASSQGIVRAGTLREQFFGPGTRLTVL.

The chain is built from TRBV10-3 and TRBJ2-7, with 9 bases identical to TRBD1. The CDR3 is 14 residues long. Germline CDR1 is ENHRY and CDR2 is SYGVKD. V lost 3 bases to trimming and J lost 3 bases; unmatched junction nucleotides: 3. In DNA form, the CDR3 reads TGTGCCATCAGTGATCGACAGGGGGACTACGAGCAGTACTTC. Its translation is CAISDRQGDYEQYF.

The CDR3 is CASSLGGAGDEQFF. CDR3 in DNA: TGTGCCAGCAGTTTGGGGGGAGCTGGCGATGAGCAGTTCTTC. This chain joins TRBV28 and TRBJ2-1; possible D gene TRBD2, 6 bases. V was pared by 3 bases and J by 8 bases, with 14 bases between. Germline V gene data show CDR1 as MDHEN and CDR2 as SYDVKM. The CDR3 runs 14 residues.

The chain is built from TRBV2 and TRBJ1-4; 7 bases agree with TRBD1. CDR1 is SNHLY and CDR2 is FYNNEI in the germline V gene. V lost 7 bases and J lost 0; bases outside the gene matches: 8. The CDR3 length is 16 residues. The CDR3 nucleotides read TGTGCCAGCAAGGTGACAGGGCTTGCAACTAATGAAAAACTGTTTTTT. Its translation is CASKVTGLATNEKLFF.

This sequence joins TRBV28 and TRBJ2-2; TRBD2 matches at 7 bases. V gave up 11 bases and J gave up 4 bases; unmatched junction bases: 7. The CDR3 extends over 13 amino acids. In germline, CDR1 is MDHEN, CDR2 SYDVKM. CDR3 in amino acids: CAGGRGFTGELFF. The CDR3 coding sequence is TGTGCCGGTGGGCGGGGGTTCACCGGGGAGCTGTTTTTT.

The CDR3 bases are TGTGCCACCAGTGATTTGCGGGGGACCGAGCAGTACTTC. Protein product: CATSDLRGTEQYF. The chain joins TRBV24-1 to TRBJ2-7; a possible D gene is TRBD2 (6 bases). V lost 0 bases to trimming and J lost 6 bases, with 8 bases between them. Looked up from germline, CDR1 is KGHDR and CDR2 is SFDVKD. The CDR3 has 13 amino acids.

This chain links TRBV16 with TRBJ1-5, with D possibly matching TRBD1 (6 bases). V shed 4 bases and J shed 4 bases, with 11 bases lying between them. Per the germline V gene, CDR1 is KGHSY and CDR2 is FQNENV. CDR3 size: 14 residues. The CDR3 protein is CASSLQGTNQPQHF. The CDR3 DNA is TGTGCCAGCAGCCTACAGGGTACGAATCAGCCCCAGCATTTT.

The chain is built from TRBV7-2 and TRBJ2-1, with 8 bases lining up with TRBD1. The CDR3 length is 13 residues. Germline CDR1 is SGHTA and CDR2 is FQGNSA. Trimming at V came to 4 bases and at J to 16 bases, leaving 12 bases not matched to a gene. The CDR3 sequence: CASSWAGGPSPFF. The CDR3 nucleotides read TGTGCCAGCAGCTGGGCAGGGGGCCCATCCCCATTCTTC.